This T cell receptor beta chain was captured in a study of blood T cell repertoires in COVID-19. Across the whole study: Specimens from acute and convalescent COVID-19 originated in the United States, Italy and Spain. The analysed material was cDNA or gDNA that came from T cells, B-cell-depleted T cells, or PBMCs.

Original analysis: Reference gene primer amplification gave estimated nucleated cell counts. Profiling relied on immunoSEQ multiplex PCR, and the TCRdb table lists in-frame clones only, not all of them. That table is the source of V, J and clone size, and D and trimming were worked out from the DNA. The table has about 150,000 clones, 85% to 90% seen once; the top ten hold 5.5% to 8%. In germline, CDR1 is SGHTA, CDR2 FQGNSA. This CDR3 has 11 amino acids. V dropped 5 bases and J dropped 9; count of bases not matched to a gene: 3. The sequence derives from a man aged 50 or older with active or convalescent COVID-19. The chain is built from TRBV7-2 and TRBJ2-5, with TRBD1 matching 7 bases. Input material: peripheral blood. In DNA, the CDR3 is TGTGCCAGCAGCAATCAGGGGGCCCAGTACTTC. Amino acid sequence: CASSNQGAQYF.